Reported below is one TCR beta chain. Its antigen is currently not known. Base qualities are not recorded, but no much larger clone differs from it by a single base. The germline V gene (reference sequence) gives CDR1 as MNHNY and CDR2 as SVGAGI. The CDR3 starts with the cysteine, ends with the phenylalanine, and has 11 residues. The sequence is cut down to CDR3 DNA, 33 bases in frame from base 1. The V and J ends are trimmed by 6 bases and 7 bases, leaving 9 bases between them. Library preparation used the immunoSEQ multiplex PCR assay. DNA from the CD4+ T cells that had been cultured and isolated underwent TCR beta CDR3 sequencing. For the original study's pipeline: Non-productive TCR sequences were discarded, and reads were trimmed to the CDR3 region, with only CDR3s of 7 or more amino acids retained. The MANAFEST web app was used to identify antigen-specific clonotypes by comparing expansion in peptide wells with expansion in reference cultures. To be called positive, a clone needed expansion at FDR<0.05 compared with the reference and with all other wells, an odds ratio greater than 5, and a frequency greater than 0.1% in two replicate wells. Cross-reactive clonotypes were defined as significantly expanded in SARS-CoV-2 spike wells and in at least one common cold coronavirus spike condition. Using the stringdist R package, CDR3 similarity was measured by Levenshtein distance, and unrooted trees were constructed with ape in R 3.6.1. The clones in this table, taken by TCRdb from immuneACCESS, are in-frame only. Not every clone is retained; where verified, under half of the shortfall comes from an unresolved V gene, and the cause of the rest is unknown. That table gives V, J and clone size, and the DNA gave D and trimming. This sample holds approximately 26,000 clones; over 75% were observed only once. The ten largest clonotypes hold roughly 6% of the sample.

The ViraFEST assay stimulated PBMC with viral peptide pools and then used TCR sequencing to identify antigen-specific CD4+ T cell clonotypes by expansion. After about 10 days of culture, CD4+ T cells were isolated with the EasySep CD4+ T cell isolation kit. Participants received two doses of either the BNT162b2 or the mRNA-1273 mRNA SARS-CoV-2 vaccine. The absence of prior SARS-CoV-2 infection in healthy vaccine recipients was confirmed by negative nucleocapsid antibodies before and after vaccination. Some 1.9 million PBMC per well were cultured with around 9.8 ug/ml peptides in IMDM containing approximately 4.5% human AB serum, approximately 10 IU/ml IL-2 and gentamicin. On days 3 and 7, half of the culture medium was replaced with fresh IL-2-containing medium. Unless noted otherwise, every peptide stimulation condition was cultured in triplicate wells. Using Ficoll-Paque Plus gradient centrifugation, PBMC were separated from whole blood and then either used fresh or cryopreserved at -140C. The overlapping peptide pools covered the spike proteins of SARS-CoV-2 as well as those of the common cold coronaviruses HCoV-NL63, HCoV-OC43 and HCoV-229E. The QIAamp micro DNA kit was used to extract genomic DNA from the cultured CD4+ T cells.

The data originate from a study of vaccination effects on CD4 cells after COVID-19 (dated by TCRdb to 2021 to 2024). In the study overall: Across the study, the median time from the second dose to post-vaccine sampling was 72 days (range 14 to 241). In both COVID-19 convalescent patients and infection-naive vaccine recipients, the study compared SARS-CoV-2 spike-specific CD4+ TCR repertoires from before mRNA vaccination with those from after it. A total of nine to ten COVID-19 convalescent patients and a few SARS-CoV-2-naive healthy vaccine recipients were included in the full study. The Oncomine TCR Beta short-read assay on an Illumina iSeq 100 was used to sequence cultures from other donors in the study. Overall study results and their limits: The study was limited by a small number of convalescent patients, and early post-infection timepoints were lacking. Both infection-induced and vaccine-induced clones contracted markedly at late post-vaccination timepoints, which is consistent with waning T cell responses. Among healthy vaccine recipients, nearly all vaccine-induced clones were SARS-CoV-2 mono-reactive, and only 1 of 255 was cross-reactive with common cold coronaviruses.

This receptor was identified in a human donor who received a COVID-19 vaccine. Some clones in this sample may be carry-over from other donors' samples. Sequenced material: CD4+ T cells from PBMCs cultured with SARS-CoV-2 spike peptides, taken after COVID-19 vaccination. Read against the paper, the sample's cell subset or site label means: SARS-CoV-2 spike overlapping peptide pool stimulation. The rearranged chain carries TRBV6-6 and TRBJ1-2; no confident D gene assignment can be made. The DNA sequence is as follows: TGTGCCAGCAGATCAGGTGGTGGCTACACCTTC. Translated, it gives CASRSGGGYTF.